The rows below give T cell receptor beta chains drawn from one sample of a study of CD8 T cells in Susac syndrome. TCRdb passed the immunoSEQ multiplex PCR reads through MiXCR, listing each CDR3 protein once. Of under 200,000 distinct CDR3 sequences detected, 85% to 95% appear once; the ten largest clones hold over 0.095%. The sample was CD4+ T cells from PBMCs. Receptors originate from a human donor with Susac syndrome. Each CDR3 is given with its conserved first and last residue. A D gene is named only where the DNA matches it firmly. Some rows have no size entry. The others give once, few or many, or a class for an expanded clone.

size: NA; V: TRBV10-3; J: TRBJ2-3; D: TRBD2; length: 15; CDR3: CATHKGGLATDTQYF; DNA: TGTGCCACACACAAAGGGGGACTAGCAACAGATACGCAGTATTTT
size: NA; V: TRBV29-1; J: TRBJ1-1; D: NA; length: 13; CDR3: CSVYLGTNTEAFF; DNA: TGCAGCGTCTATCTGGGGACCAACACTGAAGCTTTCTTT
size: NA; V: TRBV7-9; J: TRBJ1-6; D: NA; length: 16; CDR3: CASSRASVGANSPLHF; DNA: TGTGCCAGCAGCCGGGCGTCGGTAGGGGCTAATTCACCCCTCCACTTT
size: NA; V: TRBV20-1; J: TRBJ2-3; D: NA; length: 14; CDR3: CSAPPTSTADTQYF; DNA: TGCAGTGCCCCACCCACTAGCACGGCAGATACGCAGTATTTT
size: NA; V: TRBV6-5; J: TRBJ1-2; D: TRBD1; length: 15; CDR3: CASRDTGGGTIDYTF; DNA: TGTGCCAGCAGGGATACAGGGGGCGGAACGATCGACTACACCTTC
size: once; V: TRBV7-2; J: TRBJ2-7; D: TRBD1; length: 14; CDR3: CASRRTGGSYEQYF; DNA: TGTGCCAGCAGGAGGACAGGTGGTTCCTACGAGCAGTACTTC
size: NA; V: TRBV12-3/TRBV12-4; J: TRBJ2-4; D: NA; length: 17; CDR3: CASSLEAGLKAKNIQYF; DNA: TGTGCCAGCAGTTTAGAGGCAGGCCTAAAAGCCAAAAACATTCAGTACTTC
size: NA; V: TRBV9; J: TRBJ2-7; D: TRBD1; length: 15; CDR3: CASSKTGTGGFEQYF; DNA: TGTGCCAGCAGCAAAACCGGGACAGGGGGTTTCGAGCAGTACTTC
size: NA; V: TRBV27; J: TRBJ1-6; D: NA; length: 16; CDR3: CASSFRGSSYNSPLHF; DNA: TGTGCCAGCAGTTTTAGGGGGTCATCCTATAATTCACCCCTCCACTTT
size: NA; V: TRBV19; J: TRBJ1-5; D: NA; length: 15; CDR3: CASSTANRFNQPQHF; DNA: TGTGCCAGTAGTACAGCCAACAGGTTCAATCAGCCCCAGCATTTT
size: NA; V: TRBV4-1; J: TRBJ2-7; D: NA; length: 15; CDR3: CASSQDGGGTYEQYF; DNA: TGCGCCAGCAGCCAAGATGGTGGGGGGACCTACGAGCAGTACTTC
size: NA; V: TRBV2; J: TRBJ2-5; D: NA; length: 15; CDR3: CASSDMGQAQETQYF; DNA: TGTGCCAGCAGTGATATGGGGCAGGCCCAAGAGACCCAGTACTTC
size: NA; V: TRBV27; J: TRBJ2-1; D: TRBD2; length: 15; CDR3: CASTRAGASYNEQFF; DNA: TGTGCCAGCACCAGAGCGGGGGCCTCCTACAATGAGCAGTTCTTC
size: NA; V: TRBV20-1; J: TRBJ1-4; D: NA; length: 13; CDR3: CSAKGTNSEKLFF; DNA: TGCAGTGCGAAAGGGACAAATTCTGAAAAACTGTTTTTT
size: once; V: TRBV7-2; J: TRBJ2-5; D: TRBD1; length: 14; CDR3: CASSLGQVRETQYF; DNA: TGTGCCAGCAGCTTGGGACAGGTTCGGGAGACCCAGTACTTC